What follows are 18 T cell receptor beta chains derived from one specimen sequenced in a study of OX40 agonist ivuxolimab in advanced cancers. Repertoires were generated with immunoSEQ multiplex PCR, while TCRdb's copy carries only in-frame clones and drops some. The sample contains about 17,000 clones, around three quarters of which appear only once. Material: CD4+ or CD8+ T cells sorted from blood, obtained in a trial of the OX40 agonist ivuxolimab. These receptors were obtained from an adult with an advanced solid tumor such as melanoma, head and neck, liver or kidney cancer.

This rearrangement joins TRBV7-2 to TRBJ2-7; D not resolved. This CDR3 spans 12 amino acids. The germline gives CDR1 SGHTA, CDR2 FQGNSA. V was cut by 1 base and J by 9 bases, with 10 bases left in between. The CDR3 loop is CASSLDSGGQYF. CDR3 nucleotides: TGTGCCAGCAGCTTAGATTCGGGCGGGCAGTACTTC.

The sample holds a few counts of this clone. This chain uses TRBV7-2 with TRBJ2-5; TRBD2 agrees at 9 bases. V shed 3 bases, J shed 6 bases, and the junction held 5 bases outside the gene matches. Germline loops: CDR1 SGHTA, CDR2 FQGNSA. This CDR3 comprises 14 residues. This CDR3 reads CASSFGLASQTQYF. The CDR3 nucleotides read TGTGCCAGCAGCTTTGGACTAGCGAGCCAGACCCAGTACTTC.

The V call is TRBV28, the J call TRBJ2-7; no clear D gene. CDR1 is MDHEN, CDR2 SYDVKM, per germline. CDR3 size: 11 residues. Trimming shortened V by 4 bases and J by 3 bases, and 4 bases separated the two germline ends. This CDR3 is CASSSRYEQYF. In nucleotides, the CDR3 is TGTGCCAGCAGTTCACGCTACGAGCAGTACTTC.

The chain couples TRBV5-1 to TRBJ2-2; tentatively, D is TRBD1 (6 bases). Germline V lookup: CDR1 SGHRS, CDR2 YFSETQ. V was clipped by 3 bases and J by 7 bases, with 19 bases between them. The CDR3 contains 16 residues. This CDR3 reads CASSSSQGSGGGELFF. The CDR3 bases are TGCGCCAGCAGCTCCTCCCAGGGGTCCGGTGGCGGGGAGCTGTTTTTT.

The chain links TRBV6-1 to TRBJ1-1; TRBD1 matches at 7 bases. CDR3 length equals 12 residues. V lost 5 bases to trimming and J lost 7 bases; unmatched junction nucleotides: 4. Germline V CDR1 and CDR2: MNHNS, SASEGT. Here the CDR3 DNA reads TGTGCCAGCAGTTTCGACAGGGTTGAAGCTTTCTTT. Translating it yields CASSFDRVEAFF.

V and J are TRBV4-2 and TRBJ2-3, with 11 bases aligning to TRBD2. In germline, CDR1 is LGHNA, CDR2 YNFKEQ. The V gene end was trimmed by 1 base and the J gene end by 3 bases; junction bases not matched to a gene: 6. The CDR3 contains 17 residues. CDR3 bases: TGTGCCAGCAGCCAAGTTGGGGTAGCGGGGGGGACAGATACGCAGTATTTT. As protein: CASSQVGVAGGTDTQYF.

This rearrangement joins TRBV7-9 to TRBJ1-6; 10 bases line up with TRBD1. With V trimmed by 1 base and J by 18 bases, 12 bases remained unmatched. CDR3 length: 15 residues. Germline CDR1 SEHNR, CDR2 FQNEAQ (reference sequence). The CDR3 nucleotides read TGTGCCAGCAGCTTAGGAGGGACAGGGGAAGGGCCCTACCACTTT. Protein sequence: CASSLGGTGEGPYHF.

CDR3 bases: TGTGCCAGCAGCAAGTCAGGTTGCGAGCAGTACTTC. Residues: CASSKSGCEQYF. The rearrangement joins TRBV21-1 to TRBJ2-7; the DNA was not used to check the table's D call, TRBD1. TRBV21-1 is a pseudogene locus. The CDR3 totals 12 residues.

As DNA, the CDR3 is TGTGCCAGCAGTGAGGATCCCCGGTCCACCTATGGCTACACCTTC. This gives the protein CASSEDPRSTYGYTF. The chain is built from TRBV6-1 and TRBJ1-2; no clear D gene. Germline values: CDR1 MNHNS, CDR2 SASEGT. V gave up 3 bases and J gave up 4 bases, with 15 bases separating them. The CDR3 spans 15 residues.

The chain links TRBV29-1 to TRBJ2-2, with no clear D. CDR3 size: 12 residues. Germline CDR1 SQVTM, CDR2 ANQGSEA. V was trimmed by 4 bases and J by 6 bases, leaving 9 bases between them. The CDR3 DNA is TGCAGCGTTGGACACCGCTCCGGGGAGCTGTTTTTT. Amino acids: CSVGHRSGELFF.

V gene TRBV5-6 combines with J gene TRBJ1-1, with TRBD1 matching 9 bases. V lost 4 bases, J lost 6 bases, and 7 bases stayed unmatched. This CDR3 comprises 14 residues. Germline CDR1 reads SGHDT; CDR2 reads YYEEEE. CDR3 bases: TGTGCCAGCAGCCGGGACAGGGTAGGGTCTGAAGCTTTCTTT. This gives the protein CASSRDRVGSEAFF.

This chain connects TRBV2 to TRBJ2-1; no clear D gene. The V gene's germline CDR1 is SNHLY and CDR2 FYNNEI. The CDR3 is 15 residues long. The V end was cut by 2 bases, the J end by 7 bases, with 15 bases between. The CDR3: CASSELSTMVNEQFF. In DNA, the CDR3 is TGTGCCAGCAGTGAACTCTCCACTATGGTGAATGAGCAGTTCTTC. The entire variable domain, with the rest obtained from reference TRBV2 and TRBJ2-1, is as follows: EPEVTQTPSHQVTQMGQEVILRCVPISNHLYFYWYRQILGQKVEFLVSFYNNEISEKSEIFDDQFSVERPDGSNFTLKIRSTKLEDSAMYFCASSELSTMVNEQFFGPGTRLTVL.

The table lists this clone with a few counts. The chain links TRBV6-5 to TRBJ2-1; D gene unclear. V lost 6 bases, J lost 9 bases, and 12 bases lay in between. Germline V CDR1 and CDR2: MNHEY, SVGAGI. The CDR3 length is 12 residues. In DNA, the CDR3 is TGTGCCAGCAGCCGTCCCGGGTCTGAGCAGTTCTTC. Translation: CASSRPGSEQFF.

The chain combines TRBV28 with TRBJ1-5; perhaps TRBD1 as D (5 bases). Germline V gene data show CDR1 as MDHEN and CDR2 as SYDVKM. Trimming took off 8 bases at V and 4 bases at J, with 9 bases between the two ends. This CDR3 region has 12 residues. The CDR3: CASQTENQPQHF. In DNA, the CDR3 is TGTGCCAGCCAGACAGAAAATCAGCCCCAGCATTTT.

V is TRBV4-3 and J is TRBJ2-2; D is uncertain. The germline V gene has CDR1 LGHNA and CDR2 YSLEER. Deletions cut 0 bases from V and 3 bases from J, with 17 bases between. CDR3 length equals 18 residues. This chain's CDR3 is CASSQDLTDGEYTGELFF. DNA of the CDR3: TGCGCCAGCAGCCAAGATCTAACGGACGGTGAATACACCGGGGAGCTGTTTTTT.

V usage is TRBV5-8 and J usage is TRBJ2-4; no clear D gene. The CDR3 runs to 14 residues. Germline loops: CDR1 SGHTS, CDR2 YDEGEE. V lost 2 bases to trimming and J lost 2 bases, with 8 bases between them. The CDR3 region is CASSFRGTKNIQYF. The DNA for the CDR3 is TGTGCCAGCAGCTTTCGCGGAACCAAAAACATTCAGTACTTC.

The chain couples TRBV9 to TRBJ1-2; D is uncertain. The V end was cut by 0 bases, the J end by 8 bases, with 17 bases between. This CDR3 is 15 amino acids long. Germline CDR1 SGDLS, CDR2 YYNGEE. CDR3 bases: TGTGCCAGCAGCGTAGCTACTGACCCCCTGGGGGGCTACACCTTC. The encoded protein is CASSVATDPLGGYTF.

The CDR3 DNA is TGTGCCAGCAGCCTTTCCGTGCTGGGGGCCAAAAACATTCAGTACTTC. Its translation: CASSLSVLGAKNIQYF. This sequence joins TRBV9 and TRBJ2-4, with D unclear. Germline lookup yields CDR1 SGDLS and CDR2 YYNGEE. This CDR3 contains 16 residues. Trimming left V 4 bases short and J 1 base short, with 15 bases between.